This T cell receptor beta chain was profiled in a study of T cells expressing NK-cell markers. Generation of TCR beta cDNA was performed by 5'RACE template switching incorporating UMIs. TCRdb reprocessed the 5' RACE reads and reports one entry per CDR3 protein, with no DNA. Its listing shows fewer than 300,000 distinct CDR3 sequences. The CDR3 has 14 residues. Germline V gives CDR1 DFQATT, CDR2 SNEGSKA (reference sequence). Sequenced: blood T cells: a sorted CD56 or NKG2C T cell subset, CD4+ or CD8+ T cells, or bulk PBMC T cells (not recorded which). The chain joins TRBV20-1 to TRBJ2-3; TCRdb lists TRBD2, though no DNA is available to test this call. The origin of this receptor is a woman between 18 and 70 years old in good health. CDR3 sequence reads: CSARTSGSGDTQYF.